One and the same sample provided the 22 T cell receptor beta chains below, sequenced in a study of T cells after yellow fever vaccination. TCRdb fed the 5' RACE reads into MiXCR, producing one record per CDR3 protein. The table has some 250,000 distinct CDR3 sequences, more than 3.5% seen once. Sample: PBMCs, taken 15 days after the yellow fever booster vaccination. The receptors stem from a man aged 18 to 30 who received the YFV17D yellow fever vaccine.

The chain recombines TRBV6-5 with TRBJ1-4; D may be TRBD1 (5 bases). This CDR3 has 14 residues. Germline assignment: CDR1 MNHEY and CDR2 SVGAGI. Trimming removed 6 bases at V and 7 bases at J, with 15 bases between. This chain's CDR3 is CASRPWGGREKLFF. The CDR3 DNA sequence: TGTGCCAGCAGGCCCTGGGGGGGACGTGAAAAACTGTTTTTT.

The rearrangement uses TRBV12-3 or TRBV12-4 and TRBJ2-5; 11 bases agree with TRBD2. Trimming removed 6 bases from V and 3 bases from J; junction bases left unmatched: 12. The CDR3 is 17 amino acids. CDR3 in DNA: TGTGCCAGCAGCCTAACCCTGGATAGCGGGGGGGAAGAGACCCAGTACTTC. This gives the protein CASSLTLDSGGEETQYF.

This clonotype was detected ten times or more. The genes are TRBV29-1 and TRBJ2-2; 7 positions match TRBD1. The V and J ends lost 6 bases and 2 bases, in that order; junction bases with no gene match: 6. This CDR3 has 14 residues. Germline CDR1 is SQVTM and CDR2 is ANQGSEA. The CDR3 sequence: CSVLTGINTGELFF. CDR3 nucleotide sequence: TGCAGCGTGTTGACAGGGATTAACACCGGGGAGCTGTTTTTT.

This clonotype was observed at least ten times. The rearrangement links TRBV4-1 to TRBJ1-5, with D tentatively TRBD1 (5 bases). This CDR3 spans 14 amino acids. Germline assignment: CDR1 MGHRA and CDR2 YSYEKL. Between the trimmed V and J ends, which lost 3 bases and 3 bases, there was a span of 9 bases. The CDR3 region is CASSHGADNQPQHF. DNA for the CDR3: TGCGCCAGCAGCCACGGGGCCGACAATCAGCCCCAGCATTTT.

This clonotype has a handful of counts. The chain recombines TRBV24-1 with TRBJ2-1, with TRBD1 identical over 8 bases. Trimming at V came to 4 bases and at J to 5 bases, leaving 6 bases not matched to a gene. This CDR3 region has 15 residues. Germline-derived CDR1 and CDR2 are KGHDR and SFDVKD. CDR3 sequence reads: CATSDPRTGNNEQFF. In DNA form, the CDR3 reads TGTGCCACCAGTGACCCGCGGACAGGGAACAATGAGCAGTTCTTC.

This clonotype was detected many times. V usage is TRBV3-1 and J usage is TRBJ1-2; D is unresolved. The germline gives CDR1 LGHDT, CDR2 YNNKEL (reference sequence). Trimming took off 6 bases at V and 4 bases at J, with 15 bases between the two ends. CDR3 length equals 14 residues. CDR3 bases: TGTGCCAGCAGGCTCTACGAGGGAGGCTATGGCTACACCTTC. This encodes CASRLYEGGYGYTF.

Ten or more counts support this clonotype. The V call is TRBV7-9, the J call TRBJ2-2; no firm D call. The CDR3 runs to 14 residues. Trimming cost V 2 bases and J 3 bases, with 7 bases left between them. Germline CDR1 and CDR2: SEHNR and FQNEAQ (reference sequence). Here the CDR3 reads CASSLFPDTGELFF. CDR3 coding DNA: TGTGCCAGCAGCTTATTCCCGGACACCGGGGAGCTGTTTTTT.

This clonotype was counted at least ten times. The rearrangement links TRBV5-1 to TRBJ2-7; possible D gene TRBD1, 6 bases. Germline lookup yields CDR1 SGHRS and CDR2 YFSETQ. CDR3 length: 14 residues. Trimming took off 0 bases at V and 0 bases at J, with 7 bases between the two ends. The CDR3 here is CASSLEGGSYEQYV. The CDR3 bases are TGCGCCAGCAGCTTGGAAGGGGGCTCCTACGAGCAGTACGTC.

This clonotype appeared a few times. The rearrangement links TRBV6-2 or TRBV6-3 to TRBJ2-1; 8 nucleotides align to TRBD2. Germline CDR1 is MNHEY and CDR2 is SVGEGT. The CDR3 contains 13 residues. V shed 6 bases and J 8 bases; nucleotides not matched to a gene: 6. In DNA form, the CDR3 reads TGTGCCAGCAGGGGACTAGTGGGGGATGAGCAGTTCTTC. It encodes CASRGLVGDEQFF.

This clonotype was found many times. V is TRBV18 and J is TRBJ2-3, with 8 positions matching TRBD1. This CDR3 region has 14 residues. The junction had 1 base not matched to a gene; V was cut back by 3 bases and J by 2 bases. Germline CDR1 reads KGHSH; CDR2 reads LQKENI. The CDR3 protein is CASSPGQVTDTQYF. In DNA form, the CDR3 reads TGTGCCAGCTCACCGGGACAGGTCACAGATACGCAGTATTTT.

In its sample, this clonotype was seen many times. The gene calls are TRBV4-1 and TRBJ1-5; 7 bases match TRBD1. The length of the CDR3 is 17 residues. J lost 3 bases, V lost 6 bases, and 14 bases had no gene match. Germline V CDR1 and CDR2: MGHRA, YSYEKL. The CDR3 DNA is TGCGCCAGCAGACCCTCCCCAGCGACAGGGCTCAATCAGCCCCAGCATTTT. Translating gives CASRPSPATGLNQPQHF.

This clonotype appeared many times. The rearrangement links TRBV7-6 to TRBJ2-7; D may be TRBD1 or TRBD2 (5 bases each). Per germline, CDR1 SGHVS and CDR2 FNYEAQ. This CDR3 spans 16 amino acids. Trimming stripped 5 bases from V and 6 bases from J, with 23 bases between. CDR3 amino acids: CASSRQGRWFYREQYV. The CDR3 DNA sequence: TGTGCCAGCAGCCGCCAGGGACGCTGGTTTTATCGCGAGCAGTACGTC.

This clonotype was recorded at least ten times. The rearrangement links TRBV5-1 to TRBJ2-4, with 9 nucleotides matching TRBD1. The length of the CDR3 is 15 residues. The germline V gene encodes CDR1 SGHRS and CDR2 YFSETQ. Germline trimming cut 0 bases from V and 5 bases from J; bases unmatched to any gene: 3. The CDR3 here is CASSLDRTGENIQYF. The CDR3 nucleotides read TGCGCCAGCAGCTTGGACAGGACAGGGGAAAACATTCAGTACTTC.

This clonotype was counted ten times or more. The genes are TRBV6-5 and TRBJ2-3; 9 bases line up with TRBD1. The CDR3 runs 13 residues. Trimming took 8 bases from V and 6 from J; bases not matched to a gene: 6. The germline gives CDR1 MNHEY, CDR2 SVGAGI. This CDR3 reads CASRDRVEDTQYF. The CDR3 coding sequence is TGTGCCAGCCGGGACAGGGTGGAGGATACGCAGTATTTT.

This clonotype was picked up many times. V and J are TRBV6-2 or TRBV6-3 and TRBJ1-5; 7 bases agree with TRBD1. The V and J ends lost 4 bases and 6 bases, in that order; junction bases with no gene match: 9. Germline V gene data show CDR1 as MNHEY and CDR2 as SVGEGT. CDR3 size: 15 residues. The CDR3 reads CASSFTGTVTQPQHF. The CDR3 nucleotides read TGTGCCAGCAGTTTTACCGGGACAGTTACTCAGCCCCAGCATTTT.

This clonotype has at least ten counts. The rearrangement uses TRBV4-1 and TRBJ1-6, with D unresolved. The CDR3 covers 16 residues. Germline loops: CDR1 MGHRA, CDR2 YSYEKL. Trimming shortened V by 2 bases and J by 10 bases, and 18 bases separated the two germline ends. The CDR3 reads CASSQPREGWRSPLHF. CDR3 nucleotide sequence: TGCGCCAGCAGCCAACCGAGGGAAGGATGGCGGTCACCCCTCCACTTT.

This clonotype occurred many times. The CDR3 region is CASSFTSGGVGELFF. The CDR3 nucleotides are TGTGCCAGCAGTTTTACGTCGGGGGGAGTAGGGGAGCTGTTTTTT. This sequence joins TRBV28 and TRBJ2-2; 7 bases map to TRBD2. The CDR3 has 15 amino acids. V gave up 3 bases and J gave up 8 bases; unmatched junction bases: 9. Germline assignment: CDR1 MDHEN and CDR2 SYDVKM. The whole variable domain, remainder taken from reference TRBV28 and TRBJ2-2, is DVKVTQSSRYLVKRTGEKVFLECVQDMDHENMFWYRQDPGLGLRLIYFSYDVKMKEKGDIPEGYSVSREKKERFSLILESASTNQTSMYLCASSFTSGGVGELFFGEGSRLTVL.

This clonotype was counted at least ten times. The V and J genes are TRBV10-3 and TRBJ2-5; 10 nucleotides line up with TRBD2. In germline, CDR1 is ENHRY, CDR2 SYGVKD. After removal of 6 bases from V and 4 bases from J, the junction contained 5 bases not matched to a gene. CDR3 length: 14 residues. CDR3 sequence (DNA): TGTGCCATCAGCTTAGCGGGGGGATCAGAGACCCAGTACTTC. It codes for CAISLAGGSETQYF.

Many counts were recorded for this clonotype. This chain connects TRBV12-3 or TRBV12-4 to TRBJ2-7; 10 positions match TRBD2. There are 15 residues in the CDR3. Losses at the gene ends were 6 bases for V and 3 bases for J; bases not matched to a gene: 8. CDR3 coding DNA: TGTGCCAGCAGAACTAGCGGGGCCGTCGGCTACGAGCAGTACTTC. Translation gives CASRTSGAVGYEQYF.

This clonotype was counted at least ten times. The rearrangement uses TRBV7-2 and TRBJ1-4, with D hard to call. CDR1 and CDR2 (germline): SGHTA, FQGNSA. Trimming cost V 2 bases and J 8 bases, with 6 bases left between them. The CDR3 contains 12 residues. CDR3 nucleotides: TGTGCCAGCAGCTTAAATCAGGAAAAACTGTTTTTT. As protein: CASSLNQEKLFF.

This clonotype was detected ten times or more. This chain connects TRBV7-9 to TRBJ2-1, with 11 bases matching TRBD2. CDR1 is SEHNR and CDR2 is FQNEAQ in the germline V gene (reference sequence). CDR3 size: 15 residues. Losses at the gene ends were 4 bases for V and 3 bases for J; bases not matched to a gene: 2. CDR3 sequence: CASSSTSGVYNEQFF. The CDR3 DNA is TGTGCCAGCAGCTCGACTAGCGGGGTCTACAATGAGCAGTTCTTC.

This clonotype showed up many times. The CDR3 protein is CASSLFLAGGRETQYF. DNA for the CDR3: TGCGCCAGCAGCTTGTTCCTAGCGGGAGGGAGAGAGACCCAGTACTTC. The chain has TRBV5-1 and TRBJ2-5; 12 bases map to TRBD2. The CDR3 loop spans 16 amino acids. Per the germline V gene, CDR1 is SGHRS and CDR2 is YFSETQ. With V trimmed by 1 base and J by 4 bases, 5 bases remained unmatched.